This T cell receptor beta chain comes out of a study of blood T cell repertoires in COVID-19. Study details: COVID-19 samples, acute and convalescent, were from the United States, Italy and Spain. Nucleic acid was either cDNA or gDNA, and it came from T cells, B-cell-depleted T cells, or PBMCs.

CDR1 and CDR2 from the germline V gene are LNHDA and SQIVND (reference sequence). This CDR3 has 15 residues. V dropped 3 bases and J dropped 2; count of bases not matched to a gene: 2. Assay used: immunoSEQ multiplex PCR; TCRdb lists only in-frame clones, some missing. The sample includes about 250,000 clones, around four fifths of them seen just once. Sequences were obtained from peripheral blood. The receptor comes from a man older than 75 with acute or convalescent COVID-19. V and J are TRBV19 and TRBJ2-7; 12 bases are a match to TRBD2. In DNA, the CDR3 is TGTGCCAGTAGTATGAGGACTAGCGGGACCTACGAGCAGTACTTC. Amino acid sequence: CASSMRTSGTYEQYF.